This TCR beta chain was obtained from a study of T cell responses to AZD1222 COVID-19 vaccine. Study-level results: Epitopes outside B.1.351 and B.1.1.7 mutated regions reportedly drew nearly half of spike TCRs. No day 14 peak samples; only post-peak repertoires were characterized. Among vaccine-associated CD4 TCRs, coverage spanned spike, with dominance at 160-218 and 743-854.

Repertoires were generated with immunoSEQ multiplex PCR, while TCRdb's copy carries only in-frame clones and drops some. The sample carries 180,000 or so clones, about 92% recorded once. A remark on this clone: What it recognizes is unknown.

Pooled samples include second doses given at about 4 or 12 weeks. Trimming cost V 6 bases and J 0 bases; bases outside gene matches: 8. Germline CDR1 MDHEN, CDR2 SYDVKM. The CDR3 is made up of 16 amino acids. This chain joins TRBV28 and TRBJ2-3; 8 bases match TRBD2. The sample here was peripheral blood, taken 28 days after the second AZD1222 dose. The TCR comes from an adult who received the AZD1222 COVID-19 vaccine. The CDR3 loop is CASSGPGLVSTDTQYF. CDR3 nucleotides: TGTGCCAGCAGCGGCCCGGGACTAGTTAGCACAGATACGCAGTATTTT.